The rows below give T cell receptor beta chains drawn from one sample of a study of shared clonotypes between healthy human individuals. Generated by immunoSEQ multiplex PCR, the TCRdb table keeps only in-frame clones and is missing some. The sample has nearly 1 million clones; about three quarters are singletons. Sequenced sample: memory CD4+ T cells sorted from blood. Receptors originate from a man younger than 35 in good health. The CDR3 runs from the conserved cysteine through the conserved F or W. Each record gives: CDR3 DNA, CDR3 protein, D gene, J gene, clone size, V gene. A D gene is named only where the DNA matches it firmly. Size tells how often a clone was seen (once, few, many) or the class of an expanded clone, and some rows leave it out.

TGTGCCAGCTCACCACAGGGTCTTGATACGCAGTATTTT | CASSPQGLDTQYF | . | TRBJ2-3 | . | TRBV18
TGTGCCACCAGCAGAGAAGTAGCGGGAGTGGGGACGGATACGCAGTATTTT | CATSREVAGVGTDTQYF | TRBD2 | TRBJ2-3 | . | TRBV15
TGTGCCAGCAGCCCGACAGGGCAGGGGGAGACCCAGTACTTC | CASSPTGQGETQYF | TRBD1 | TRBJ2-5 | few | TRBV5-4
TGTGCCAGTAGTTTTAGCGGGAGCTCCTACAATGAGCAGTTCTTC | CASSFSGSSYNEQFF | TRBD2 | TRBJ2-1 | . | TRBV19
TGTGCCAGCAGCTTGGAGGTCAGCTCCTACGAGCAGTACTTC | CASSLEVSSYEQYF | . | TRBJ2-7 | . | TRBV5-4
TGTGCCAGCAGCTTGGAAGACAGGGGTAATTCACCCCTCCACTTT | CASSLEDRGNSPLHF | TRBD1 | TRBJ1-6 | . | TRBV5-6
TGTGCCAGTGGCCAAATAGCGGGAGGCCCAAGCACAGATACGCAGTATTTT | CASGQIAGGPSTDTQYF | TRBD2 | TRBJ2-3 | . | TRBV19
TGTGCCAGCAGTGAAGGGAGTACTGCCAAAAACATTCAGTACTTC | CASSEGSTAKNIQYF | . | TRBJ2-4 | few | TRBV2
TGCGCCAGCAGCCAAGACCTCGGGGCAGGTACGCAGTATTTT | CASSQDLGAGTQYF | . | TRBJ2-3 | many | TRBV4-3
TGTGCCTGGTCGACATCTGCGACCTCCTACGAGCAGTACTTC | CAWSTSATSYEQYF | . | TRBJ2-7 | few | TRBV30
TGCGCCAGCAGCTTGGCGACTAGTCCCTACGAGCAGTACTTC | CASSLATSPYEQYF | . | TRBJ2-7 | . | TRBV5-1
TGCAGCGGCCAAAGGGGGACCTACAATGAGCAGTTCTTC | CSGQRGTYNEQFF | . | TRBJ2-1 | . | TRBV29-1
TGTGCCTGGAGTGTCGAACCGATCTATGGCTACACCTTC | CAWSVEPIYGYTF | . | TRBJ1-2 | . | TRBV30
TGTGCCAGCAGTGACTCGACAGGGGCCCTAGATACGCAGTATTTT | CASSDSTGALDTQYF | TRBD1 | TRBJ2-3 | . | TRBV6-4
TGTGCCAGCAGCTTGGCCCCGGGCAGCAATCAGCCCCAGCATTTT | CASSLAPGSNQPQHF | . | TRBJ1-5 | . | TRBV5-4
TGTGCCAGCAGCGTAGATCACACAGATACGCAGTATTTT | CASSVDHTDTQYF | . | TRBJ2-3 | many | TRBV9
TGTGCCAGCAGGGCAGGAGGGGGATGGGGCTATGGCTACACCTTC | CASRAGGGWGYGYTF | . | TRBJ1-2 | few | TRBV7-2
TGTGCCAGCAGCTTAGCGGCCCGAGGAAGCACAGATACGCAGTATTTT | CASSLAARGSTDTQYF | . | TRBJ2-3 | . | TRBV7-2
TGTGCCAGCAGCTTAGCAGGAAGACAGGGAGATCAGCCCCAGCATTTT | CASSLAGRQGDQPQHF | TRBD1 | TRBJ1-5 | once | TRBV7-9
TGTGCCAGCAGCCCGGAGGGCTATGGCTACACCTTC | CASSPEGYGYTF | . | TRBJ1-2 | . | TRBV27
TGCGCCAGCAGCTTGGCAGTAGCGGGTTACAATGAGCAGTTCTTC | CASSLAVAGYNEQFF | TRBD2 | TRBJ2-1 | . | TRBV5-1
TGTGCCAGCAGTTACAGGGAGGCGAACACCGGGGAGCTGTTTTTT | CASSYREANTGELFF | . | TRBJ2-2 | . | TRBV5-4
TGTGCCAGTAGTCCCAGCGTGGGGGCCTACGAGCAGTACTTC | CASSPSVGAYEQYF | . | TRBJ2-7 | . | TRBV19
TGTGCCAGCAGCTTGGAGGGGTCCGGGGCCAACGTCCTGACTTTC | CASSLEGSGANVLTF | . | TRBJ2-6 | . | TRBV5-4
TGTGCCAGCAGCTTAGTCGGCAATTCACCCCTCCACTTT | CASSLVGNSPLHF | . | TRBJ1-6 | few | TRBV7-6
TGTGCCAGCAGACATCGCGGCCTAGCGGCCACAGATACGCAGTATTTT | CASRHRGLAATDTQYF | TRBD2 | TRBJ2-3 | . | TRBV11-2
TGTGCCAGCAGTGTTAAGTCCTCGAACACTGAAGCTTTCTTT | CASSVKSSNTEAFF | . | TRBJ1-1 | . | TRBV2
TGTGCCAGCAGCATAAAGACAGGGGGCCCTTCTGAGCAGTACTTC | CASSIKTGGPSEQYF | TRBD1 | TRBJ2-7 | . | TRBV7-2
TGTGCCAGCAGTTACTCGGGAGGCAGTTTTGAAGCTTTCTTT | CASSYSGGSFEAFF | . | TRBJ1-1 | . | TRBV6-5
TGTGCCAGCAGTTTATGGGCGGGGGCCTCCTACGAGCAGTACTTC | CASSLWAGASYEQYF | . | TRBJ2-7 | . | TRBV27
TGTGCCAGCAGTTCAGATACGGACAGCCTTTCTAATACCGGGGAGCTGTTTTTT | CASSSDTDSLSNTGELFF | . | TRBJ2-2 | few | TRBV27
TGCGCCAGCAGCCCAGGACTAGCGGGGGCACTAAATGAGCAGTTCTTC | CASSPGLAGALNEQFF | TRBD2 | TRBJ2-1 | . | TRBV5-1
TGTGCCAGCAGTTTGCTGGAAAAACTGTTTTTT | CASSLLEKLFF | . | TRBJ1-4 | . | TRBV28
TGTGCCAGCAGTGAATCGGGACAGGGAAATTCACCCCTCCACTTT | CASSESGQGNSPLHF | TRBD1 | TRBJ1-6 | many | TRBV6-4
TGTGCCAGCTCCCTGTGGGGGGGCGGTGAGCAGTACTTC | CASSLWGGGEQYF | . | TRBJ2-7 | . | TRBV5-6
TGTGCCAGCAGCCAAGGCGGGGGGCAAGAGACCCAGTACTTC | CASSQGGGQETQYF | TRBD2 | TRBJ2-5 | many | TRBV4-2
TGCAGCGTCACGATTGACAGGCCAACTAATGAAAAACTGTTTTTT | CSVTIDRPTNEKLFF | . | TRBJ1-4 | . | TRBV29-1
TGCAGCGTTGAAGATCCCAGGCACAATGAGCAGTTCTTC | CSVEDPRHNEQFF | . | TRBJ2-1 | . | TRBV29-1
TGCGCCAGCAGCTCCAGTGGGGGAACGGAGACCCAGTACTTC | CASSSSGGTETQYF | . | TRBJ2-5 | once | TRBV5-1
TGTGCCACCAGCAGGACCCCAACACCTCAGGAGGGAGCTTTCTTT | CATSRTPTPQEGAFF | . | TRBJ1-1 | . | TRBV15
TGCGCCAGCAGCTTGCTAAGCGACTCCTACAATGAGCAGTTCTTC | CASSLLSDSYNEQFF | . | TRBJ2-1 | . | TRBV5-1
TGCGCCAGCAGCTTCATCCGGGACAGTAGCACAGATACGCAGTATTTT | CASSFIRDSSTDTQYF | TRBD1 | TRBJ2-3 | . | TRBV5-1
TGCGCCAGCAGCCAAGATAGAGCTAGCGGGAACAATGAGCAGTTCTTC | CASSQDRASGNNEQFF | TRBD2 | TRBJ2-1 | few | TRBV4-3
TGTGCCATCAGTGAGTCGTCCTCCCACTACGAGCAGTACTTC | CAISESSSHYEQYF | . | TRBJ2-7 | . | TRBV10-3
TGTGCCAGTAGGCCCCGGGACAGGGATTCCTACGAGCAGTACTTC | CASRPRDRDSYEQYF | TRBD1 | TRBJ2-7 | . | TRBV19
TGTGCCAGCAGTTTAAGGCAGGGCAATGAAAAACTGTTTTTT | CASSLRQGNEKLFF | . | TRBJ1-4 | few | TRBV28